This T cell receptor (beta chain) emerged from a study of T cells expressing NK-cell markers. At the level of the study: Seven donors tested HCMV-seropositive and one tested seronegative among the eight sequenced. General observations from the study: Each of roughly six donors carried dominant NKG2C+ clonotypes accounting for about 1.0-8% of CD8+ T cells. HCMV specificity of expanded NKG2C+ T cell clones remained unclear.

With UMIs, 5'RACE template switching was used to make TCR beta cDNA. From its re-call of the 5' RACE reads, TCRdb lists each CDR3 protein once, without DNA. The ten top clones account for roughly 21%, within a sample of about 160,000 distinct CDR3 sequences. With regard to this clonotype: Its antigen is currently unknown.

The specimen sequenced was blood T cells: a sorted CD56 or NKG2C T cell subset, CD4+ or CD8+ T cells, or bulk PBMC T cells (not recorded which). This sequence was found in a man aged 18-70 years in good health.

CDR3 residues: CASSYSTVSGGYTF. The chain carries TRBV6-5 and TRBJ1-2. Germline CDR1 and CDR2: MNHEY and SVGAGI. This CDR3 contains 14 residues.